These 3 T cell receptor beta chains came from one sample sequenced in a study of control samples from healthy donors and cancer patients. The data were produced by immunoSEQ multiplex PCR, yet TCRdb's version contains in-frame clones alone and is incomplete. The sample holds tens of thousands of clones, 90% seen once. The specimen was PBMCs. These receptors came from a man in his sixties with colorectal cancer.

This chain links TRBV5-6 with TRBJ1-6, with D possibly being TRBD1 (5 bases). The CDR3 has 15 residues. The V end was cut by 4 bases, the J end by 10 bases, with 18 bases between. The V gene's germline CDR1 is SGHDT and CDR2 YYEEEE. This CDR3 reads CASSTGMGELSPLHF. Here the CDR3 DNA reads TGTGCCAGCAGCACCGGAATGGGGGAATTATCACCCCTCCACTTT.

This rearrangement joins TRBV5-1 to TRBJ1-6, with D possibly matching TRBD1 (5 bases). Germline lookup yields CDR1 SGHRS and CDR2 YFSETQ. V gave up 1 base and J gave up 8 bases, with 7 bases separating them. The CDR3 extends over 13 amino acids. The CDR3 protein is CASSLSRDSPLHF. In DNA, the CDR3 is TGCGCCAGCAGCTTGAGCAGGGATTCACCCCTCCACTTT.

The chain combines TRBV7-9 with TRBJ2-5, with 8 bases aligning to TRBD2. This CDR3 has 14 residues. The germline CDR1 and CDR2 sequences are SEHNR and FQNEAQ (reference sequence). V lost 5 bases and J lost 2; bases outside the gene matches: 4. CDR3 bases: TGTGCCAGCAGCGGGGGGACTAGTCAAGAGACCCAGTACTTC. Translation gives CASSGGTSQETQYF.